This T cell receptor beta chain stems from a study of blood T cell repertoires in COVID-19. As for the study in general: Samples representing acute and convalescent COVID-19 were sourced from the United States, Italy and Spain. PBMCs, B-cell-depleted T cells, or T cells were the source of the cDNA or gDNA that made up the material.

As originally analysed: Estimates of nucleated cell counts were drawn from the amplification of reference gene primers. Data came from immunoSEQ multiplex PCR; TCRdb stores just in-frame clones and leaves some out. From that table come the V and J calls and clone size; the DNA was used to work out D and trimming. The table has about 140,000 clones, under 80% seen once. Germline V gene sequence: CDR1 SGHVS, CDR2 FQNEAQ. The V end was cut by 5 bases, the J end by 2 bases, with 9 bases between. This CDR3 is built from 13 residues. This receptor was obtained from a man of 80 years or more with acute or convalescent COVID-19. Sequencing was carried out using peripheral blood. The chain couples TRBV7-8 to TRBJ1-1; perhaps TRBD1 as D (6 bases). CDR3 bases: TGTGCCAGCAGCCGGGACACAAACACTGAAGCTTTCTTT. It codes for CASSRDTNTEAFF.